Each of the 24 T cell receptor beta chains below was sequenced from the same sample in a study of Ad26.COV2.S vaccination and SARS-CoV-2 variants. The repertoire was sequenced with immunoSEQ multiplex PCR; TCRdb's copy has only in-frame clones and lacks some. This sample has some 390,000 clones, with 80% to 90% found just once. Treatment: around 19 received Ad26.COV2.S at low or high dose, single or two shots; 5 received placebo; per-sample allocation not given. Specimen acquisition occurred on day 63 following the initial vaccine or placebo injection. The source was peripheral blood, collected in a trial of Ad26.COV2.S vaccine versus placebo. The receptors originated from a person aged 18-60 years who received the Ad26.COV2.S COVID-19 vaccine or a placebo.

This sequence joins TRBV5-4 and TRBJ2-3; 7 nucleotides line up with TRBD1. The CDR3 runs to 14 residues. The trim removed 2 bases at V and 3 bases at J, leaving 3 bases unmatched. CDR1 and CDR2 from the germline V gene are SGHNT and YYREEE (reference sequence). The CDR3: CASSFLTGTDTQYF. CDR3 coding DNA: TGTGCCAGCAGCTTCCTGACAGGGACAGATACGCAGTATTTT.

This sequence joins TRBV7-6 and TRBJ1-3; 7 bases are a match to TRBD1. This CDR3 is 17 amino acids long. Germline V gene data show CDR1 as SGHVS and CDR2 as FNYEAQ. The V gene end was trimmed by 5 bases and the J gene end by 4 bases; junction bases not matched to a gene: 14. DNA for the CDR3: TGTGCCAGCAGCGCCGTTAGATCAGGGGGGGGCGGAAACACCATATATTTT. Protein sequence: CASSAVRSGGGGNTIYF.

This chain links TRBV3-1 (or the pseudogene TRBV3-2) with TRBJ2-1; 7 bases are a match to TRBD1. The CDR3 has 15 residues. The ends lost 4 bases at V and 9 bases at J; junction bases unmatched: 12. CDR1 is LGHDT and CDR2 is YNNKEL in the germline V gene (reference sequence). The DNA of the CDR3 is TGTGCCAGCAGCCCACACAACAGGGGTTTGGCTGAGCAGTTCTTC. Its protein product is CASSPHNRGLAEQFF.

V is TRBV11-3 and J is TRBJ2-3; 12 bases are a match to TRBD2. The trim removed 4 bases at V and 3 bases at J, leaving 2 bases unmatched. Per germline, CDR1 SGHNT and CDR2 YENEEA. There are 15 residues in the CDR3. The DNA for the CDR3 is TGTGCCAGCAGCTCCGGACTAGCGGGGACAGATACGCAGTATTTT. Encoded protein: CASSSGLAGTDTQYF.

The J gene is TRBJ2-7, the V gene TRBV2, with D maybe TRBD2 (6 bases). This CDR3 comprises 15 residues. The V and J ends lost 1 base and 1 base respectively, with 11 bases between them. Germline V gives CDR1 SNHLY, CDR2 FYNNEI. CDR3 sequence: CASSEVGGDSYEQYF. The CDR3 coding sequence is TGTGCCAGCAGTGAAGTTGGCGGGGATTCCTACGAGCAGTACTTC.

The CDR3 loop reads CSAVGGGGASDTQYF. CDR3 coding DNA: TGCAGCGCTGTCGGCGGGGGGGGCGCGTCGGATACGCAGTATTTT. J is TRBJ2-3 and V is TRBV29-1, with TRBD2 matching over 9 bases. This CDR3 region has 15 residues. Germline V gene sequence: CDR1 SQVTM, CDR2 ANQGSEA. Unmatched junction bases numbered 14, after V lost 7 bases and J lost 6 bases.

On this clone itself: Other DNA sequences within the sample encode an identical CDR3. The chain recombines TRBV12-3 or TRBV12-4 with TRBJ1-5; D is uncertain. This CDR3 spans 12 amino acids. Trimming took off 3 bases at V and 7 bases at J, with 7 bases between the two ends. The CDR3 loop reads CASSFGFQPQHF. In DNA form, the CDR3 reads TGTGCCAGCAGTTTTGGTTTCCAGCCCCAGCATTTT.

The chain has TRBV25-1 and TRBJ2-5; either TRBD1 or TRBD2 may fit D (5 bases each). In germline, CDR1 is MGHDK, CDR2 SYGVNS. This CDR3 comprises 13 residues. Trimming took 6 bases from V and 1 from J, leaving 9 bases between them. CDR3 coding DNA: TGTGCCAGCAGCCGGGACGCCCAAGAGACCCAGTACTTC. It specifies CASSRDAQETQYF.

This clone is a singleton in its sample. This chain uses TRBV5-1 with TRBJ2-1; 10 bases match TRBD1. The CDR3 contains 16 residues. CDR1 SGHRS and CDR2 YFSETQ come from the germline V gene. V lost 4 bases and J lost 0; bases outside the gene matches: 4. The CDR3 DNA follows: TGCGCCAGCAGCCTCCGGACAGGGGGCTCCTACAATGAGCAGTTCTTC. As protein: CASSLRTGGSYNEQFF. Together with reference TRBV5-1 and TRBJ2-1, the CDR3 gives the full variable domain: KAGVTQTPRYLIKTRGQQVTLSCSPISGHRSVSWYQQTPGQGLQFLFEYFSETQRNKGNFPGRFSGRQFSNSRSEMNVSTLELGDSALYLCASSLRTGGSYNEQFFGPGTRLTVL.

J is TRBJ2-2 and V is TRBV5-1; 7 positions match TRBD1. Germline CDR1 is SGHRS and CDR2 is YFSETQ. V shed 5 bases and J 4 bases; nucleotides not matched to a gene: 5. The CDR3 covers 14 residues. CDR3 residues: CASSTTGSTGELFF. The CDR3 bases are TGCGCCAGCAGTACGACAGGGAGCACCGGGGAGCTGTTTTTT. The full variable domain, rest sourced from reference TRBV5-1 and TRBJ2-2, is KAGVTQTPRYLIKTRGQQVTLSCSPISGHRSVSWYQQTPGQGLQFLFEYFSETQRNKGNFPGRFSGRQFSNSRSEMNVSTLELGDSALYLCASSTTGSTGELFFGEGSRLTVL.

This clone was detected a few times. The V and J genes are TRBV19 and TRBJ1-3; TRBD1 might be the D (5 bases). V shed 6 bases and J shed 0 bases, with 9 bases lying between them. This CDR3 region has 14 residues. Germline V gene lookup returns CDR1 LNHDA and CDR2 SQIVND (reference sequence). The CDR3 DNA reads TGTGCCAGTAGCGGGACTTACTCTGGAAACACCATATATTTT. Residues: CASSGTYSGNTIYF. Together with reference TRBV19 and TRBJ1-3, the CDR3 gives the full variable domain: DGGITQSPKYLFRKEGQNVTLSCEQNLNHDAMYWYRQDPGQGLRLIYYSQIVNDFQKGDIAEGYSVSREKKESFPLTVTSAQKNPTAFYLCASSGTYSGNTIYFGEGSWLTVV.

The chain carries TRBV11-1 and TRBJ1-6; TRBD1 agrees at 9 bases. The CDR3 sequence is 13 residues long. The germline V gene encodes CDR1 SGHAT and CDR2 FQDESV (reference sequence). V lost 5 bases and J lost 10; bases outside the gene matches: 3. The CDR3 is CASSRDRASPLHF. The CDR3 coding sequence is TGTGCCAGCAGCCGGGACAGGGCATCACCCCTCCACTTT.

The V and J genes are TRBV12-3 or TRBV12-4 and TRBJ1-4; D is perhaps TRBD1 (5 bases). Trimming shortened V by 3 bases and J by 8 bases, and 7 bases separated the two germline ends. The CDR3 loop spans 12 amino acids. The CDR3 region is CASSFGGEKLFF. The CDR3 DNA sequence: TGTGCCAGCAGTTTTGGGGGGGAAAAACTGTTTTTT.

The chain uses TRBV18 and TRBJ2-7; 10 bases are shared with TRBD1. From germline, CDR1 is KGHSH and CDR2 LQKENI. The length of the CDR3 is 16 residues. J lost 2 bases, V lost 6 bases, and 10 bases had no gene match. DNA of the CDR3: TGTGCCAGCTCCCCTCTAGCCGGGACAGGGGCCTACGAGCAGTACTTC. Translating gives CASSPLAGTGAYEQYF.

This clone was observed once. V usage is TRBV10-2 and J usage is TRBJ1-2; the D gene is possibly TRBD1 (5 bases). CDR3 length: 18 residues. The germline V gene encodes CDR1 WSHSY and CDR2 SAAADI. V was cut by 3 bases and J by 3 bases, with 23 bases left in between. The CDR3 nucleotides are TGCGCCAGCAGTGATCCCGCTCTTGGGACCGACGTTTACTATGGCTACACCTTC. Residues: CASSDPALGTDVYYGYTF.

The CDR3 DNA sequence: TGTGCCATCAGTGATAGGACAGATACGCAGTATTTT. Encoded protein: CAISDRTDTQYF. The J gene is TRBJ2-3, the V gene TRBV10-3, with D unresolved. Germline CDR1 and CDR2: ENHRY and SYGVKD. CDR3 length: 12 residues. The V and J ends lost 3 bases and 3 bases respectively, with 4 bases between them.

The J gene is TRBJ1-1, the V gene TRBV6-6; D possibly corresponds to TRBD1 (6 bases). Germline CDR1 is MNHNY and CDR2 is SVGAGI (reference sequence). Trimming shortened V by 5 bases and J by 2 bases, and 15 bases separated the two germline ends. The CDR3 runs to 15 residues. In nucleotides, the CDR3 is TGTGCCAGCAGTACGAGGGGGGTTTTCAACACTGAAGCTTTCTTT. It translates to CASSTRGVFNTEAFF.

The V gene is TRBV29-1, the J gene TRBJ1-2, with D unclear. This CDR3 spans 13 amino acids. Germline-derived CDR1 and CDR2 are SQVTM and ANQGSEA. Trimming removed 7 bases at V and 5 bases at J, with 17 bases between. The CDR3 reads CSAAMDGIYGYTF. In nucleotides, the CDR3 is TGCAGCGCCGCTATGGACGGGATATATGGCTACACCTTC.

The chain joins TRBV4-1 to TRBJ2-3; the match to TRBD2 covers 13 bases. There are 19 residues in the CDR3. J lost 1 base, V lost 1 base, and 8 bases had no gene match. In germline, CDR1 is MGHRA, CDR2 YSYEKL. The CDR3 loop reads CASSQGTSGGFRRTDTQYF. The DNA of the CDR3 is TGCGCCAGCAGCCAAGGGACTAGCGGGGGTTTCCGACGCACAGATACGCAGTATTTT.

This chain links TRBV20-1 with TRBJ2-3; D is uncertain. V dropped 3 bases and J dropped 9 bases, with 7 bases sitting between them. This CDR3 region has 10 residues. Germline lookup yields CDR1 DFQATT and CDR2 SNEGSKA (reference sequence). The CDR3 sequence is CSASKTTQYF. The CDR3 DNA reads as TGCAGTGCTAGTAAAACAACGCAGTATTTT.

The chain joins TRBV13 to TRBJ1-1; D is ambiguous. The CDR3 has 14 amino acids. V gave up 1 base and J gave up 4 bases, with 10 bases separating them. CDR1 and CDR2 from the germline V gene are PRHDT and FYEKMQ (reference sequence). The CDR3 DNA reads TGTGCCAGCAGCTTAGAAAAAGGGATCACTGAAGCTTTCTTT. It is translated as CASSLEKGITEAFF.

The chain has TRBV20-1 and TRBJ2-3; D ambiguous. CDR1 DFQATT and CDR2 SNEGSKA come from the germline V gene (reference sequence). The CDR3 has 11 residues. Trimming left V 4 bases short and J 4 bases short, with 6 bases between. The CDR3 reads CSANSADTQYF. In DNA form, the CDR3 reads TGCAGTGCTAACTCAGCAGATACGCAGTATTTT.

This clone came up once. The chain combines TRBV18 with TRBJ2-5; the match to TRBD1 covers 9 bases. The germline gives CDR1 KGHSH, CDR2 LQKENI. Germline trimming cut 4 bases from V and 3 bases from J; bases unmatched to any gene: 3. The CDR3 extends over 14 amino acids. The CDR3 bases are TGTGCCAGCTCACGGACAGGGGACAAAGAGACCCAGTACTTC. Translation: CASSRTGDKETQYF.

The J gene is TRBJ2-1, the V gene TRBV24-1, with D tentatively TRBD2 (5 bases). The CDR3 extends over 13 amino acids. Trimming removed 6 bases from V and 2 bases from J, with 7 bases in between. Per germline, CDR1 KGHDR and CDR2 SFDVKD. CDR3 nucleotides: TGTGCCACCAGTCCGGGGACCTACAATGAGCAGTTCTTC. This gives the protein CATSPGTYNEQFF.